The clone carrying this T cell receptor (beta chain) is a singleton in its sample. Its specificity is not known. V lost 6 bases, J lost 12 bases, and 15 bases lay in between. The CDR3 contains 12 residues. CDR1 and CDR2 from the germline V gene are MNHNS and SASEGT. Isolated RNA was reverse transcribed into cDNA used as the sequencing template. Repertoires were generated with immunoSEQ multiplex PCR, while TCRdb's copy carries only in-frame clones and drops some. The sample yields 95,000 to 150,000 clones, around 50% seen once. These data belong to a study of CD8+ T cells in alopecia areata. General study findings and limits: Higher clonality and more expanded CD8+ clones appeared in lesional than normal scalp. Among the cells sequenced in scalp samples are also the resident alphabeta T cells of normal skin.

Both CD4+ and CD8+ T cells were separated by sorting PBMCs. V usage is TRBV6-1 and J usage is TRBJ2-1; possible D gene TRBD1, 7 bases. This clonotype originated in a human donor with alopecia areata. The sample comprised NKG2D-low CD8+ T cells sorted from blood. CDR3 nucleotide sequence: TGTGCCAGCAGAGGAGGGACAGCAGTGCAGTTCTTC. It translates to CASRGGTAVQFF.